The clone carrying this TCR beta chain was picked up one time. The antigen remains undetermined. The sample comes from a study of CD8 T cells in Susac syndrome. Study-wide findings and caveats: A relatively small number of individuals underwent TCR sequencing and HLA analysis.

The authors carried out high-throughput sequencing of TCR beta. They applied it to CD8+ and CD4+ T cells obtained from blood. Negative magnetic isolation gave CD8+ and CD4+ cells; FACS enriched CD8+ TEMRA. The CDR3 is made up of 14 amino acids. The junction had 5 bases not matched to a gene; V was cut back by 6 bases and J by 1 base. Germline V lookup: CDR1 MGHDK, CDR2 SYGVNS. The authors reverse transcribed roughly 0.5 to 1 ug RNA with random hexamers. The authors amplified TCR beta CDR3 across 54 Vbeta and 13 Jbeta using immunoSEQ multiplex PCR. TCRdb processed the immunoSEQ multiplex PCR reads anew with MiXCR; each CDR3 protein has one entry. The data contain about 210,000 distinct CDR3 sequences, 95% of them singletons.

The sequenced sample was CD4+ T cells from PBMCs. This receptor was identified in a human donor with multiple sclerosis. V usage is TRBV25-1 and J usage is TRBJ1-1, with TRBD1 identical over 7 bases. DNA for the CDR3: TGTGCCAGCAGCATACAGGGGACGAACACTGAAGCTTTCTTT. Translating it yields CASSIQGTNTEAFF.